The rows below give T cell receptor beta chains drawn from one sample of a study of shared clonotypes between healthy human individuals. Libraries were prepared by immunoSEQ multiplex PCR; TCRdb keeps only in-frame clonotypes and omits some of them. There are about 870,000 clones in the sample; around 92% occur only once, and less than 25% lies in the top ten. The material sequenced was naive CD8+ T cells sorted from blood. The receptors were gathered from a man aged 25-45 years in good health. Each CDR3 is given with its conserved first and last residue. Fields, in order: CDR3 length, D gene, J gene, V gene, CDR3 protein. The D gene is left open where the match is weak.

>12|.|TRBJ2-1|TRBV11-2
CASRTAGNEQFF
>15|.|TRBJ2-1|TRBV27
CASSLGQFSYNEQFF
>17|TRBD2|TRBJ2-3|TRBV9
CASSGGLAGRSTDTQYF
>12|.|.|TRBV11-2
CASSIPSGEQFF
>12|TRBD2|TRBJ2-7|TRBV19
CASSIGTTEQYF
>14|.|TRBJ2-6|TRBV1
CTSSTQSRANVLTF
>14|.|TRBJ2-2|TRBV6-6
CASSYSRSGGELFF
>15|.|TRBJ2-1|TRBV27
CASSPKTHGHNEQFF
>15|TRBD1|TRBJ1-2|TRBV2
CASSVVDRDFYGYTF
>13|.|TRBJ1-5|TRBV7-8
CASSLFEYQPQHF
>16|TRBD1|TRBJ2-2|TRBV4-3
CASSQGLDRATGELFF
>16|TRBD2|TRBJ2-3|TRBV7-9
CASSLGPSGSTDTQYF
>14|.|TRBJ2-5|TRBV7-9
CASSFLGNQETQYF
>15|.|TRBJ2-7|TRBV7-6
CASSLEAGSLYEQYF
>15|TRBD2|TRBJ2-7|TRBV29-1
CSVELSGLPPYEQYF
>15|TRBD2|TRBJ2-1|TRBV6-5
CASSYWLAAYNEQFF
>17|TRBD1|TRBJ1-1|TRBV7-2
CASSFPGTEGAKAEAFF
>13|.|TRBJ2-7|TRBV28
CASRSHGEYEQYF
>14|.|TRBJ2-3|TRBV11-2
CASSFFGFTDTQYF
>17|.|TRBJ2-2|TRBV7-9
CASSLNFADTHTGELFF
>19|.|TRBJ2-7|TRBV7-9
CASSTRDYAVGAVIYEQYF
>16|TRBD2|TRBJ2-1|TRBV15
CATSRDRTSGYNEQFF
>15|TRBD2|TRBJ2-2|TRBV27
CASRLAGGPPGELFF
>15|.|TRBJ1-2|TRBV9
CASSPTGSGGYGYTF
>15|TRBD2|TRBJ2-3|TRBV4-1
CASSRQLASTDTQYF
>13|.|TRBJ2-7|TRBV19
CASSNSGYYEQYF
>18|TRBD1|TRBJ2-2|TRBV27
CASSPPNRQGWKAGELFF
>16|.|TRBJ2-7|TRBV27
CASSLSVGAYSYEQYF
>13|TRBD1|TRBJ2-5|TRBV28
CASRDRGRETQYF
>18|TRBD1|TRBJ1-2|TRBV4-1
CASSHHPIVRQGDEGYTF
>12|.|TRBJ2-7|TRBV29-1
CSVTDVGYEQYF
>13|.|TRBJ2-7|TRBV5-8
CASSFRDTYEQYF
>15|TRBD2|TRBJ2-1|TRBV27
CASSLRPSGSHEQFF
>15|.|TRBJ2-7|TRBV2
CASSERYVLSYEQYF
>13|.|TRBJ1-4|TRBV5-6
CASSPIGLEKLFF
>14|.|TRBJ1-4|TRBV5-1
CASSPGTGTEKLFF
>17|.|TRBJ2-1|TRBV4-3
CASSRGTGQPEQNEQFF
>16|.|TRBJ2-1|TRBV29-1
CSARYKEVGSYNEQFF
>14|TRBD1|TRBJ1-2|TRBV29-1
CSVEETGLGYGYTF
>14|.|TRBJ2-7|TRBV27
CASSSYGSSYEQYF
>12|.|TRBJ1-2|TRBV7-8
CASSLQDYGYTF
>14|TRBD1|TRBJ1-4|TRBV7-9
CASSKGQGGEKLFF
>16|.|TRBJ2-1|TRBV11-2
CASSNRQSSSSNEQFF
>14|.|TRBJ2-7|TRBV7-9
CASSGGRGPYEQYF
>16|TRBD1|TRBJ2-3|TRBV7-6
CASSLATGVRVDTQYF
>14|.|TRBJ1-5|TRBV15
CATRQNRADQPQHF
>18|TRBD2|TRBJ2-1|TRBV7-9
CASSLGIFGGDSYNEQFF
>14|.|TRBJ2-1|TRBV5-5
CATSAAGSYNEQFF
>16|.|TRBJ2-3|TRBV27
CASSNYNRENTDTQYF
>15|.|TRBJ2-5|TRBV7-8
CASSSPPGPQETQYF